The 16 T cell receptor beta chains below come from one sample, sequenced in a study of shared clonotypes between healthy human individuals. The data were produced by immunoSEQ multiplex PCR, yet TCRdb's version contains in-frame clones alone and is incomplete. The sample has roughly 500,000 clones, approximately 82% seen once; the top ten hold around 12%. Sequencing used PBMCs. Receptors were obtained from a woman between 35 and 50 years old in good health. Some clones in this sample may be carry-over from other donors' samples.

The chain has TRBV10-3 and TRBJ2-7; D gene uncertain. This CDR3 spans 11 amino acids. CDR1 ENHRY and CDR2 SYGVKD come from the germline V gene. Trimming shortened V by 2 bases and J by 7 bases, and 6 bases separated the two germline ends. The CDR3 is CAISEVGEQYF. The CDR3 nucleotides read TGTGCCATCAGTGAGGTAGGAGAGCAGTACTTC.

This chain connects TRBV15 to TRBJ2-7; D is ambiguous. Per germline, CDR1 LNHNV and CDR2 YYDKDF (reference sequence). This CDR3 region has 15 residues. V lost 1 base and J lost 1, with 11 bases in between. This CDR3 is CATSRVGLGSYEQYF. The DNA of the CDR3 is TGTGCCACCAGCAGAGTAGGGTTAGGGTCCTACGAGCAGTACTTC. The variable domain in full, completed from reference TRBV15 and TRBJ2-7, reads DAMVIQNPRYQVTQFGKPVTLSCSQTLNHNVMYWYQQKSSQAPKLLFHYYDKDFNNEADTPDNFQSRRPNTSFCFLDIRSPGLGDTAMYLCATSRVGLGSYEQYFGPGTRLTVT.

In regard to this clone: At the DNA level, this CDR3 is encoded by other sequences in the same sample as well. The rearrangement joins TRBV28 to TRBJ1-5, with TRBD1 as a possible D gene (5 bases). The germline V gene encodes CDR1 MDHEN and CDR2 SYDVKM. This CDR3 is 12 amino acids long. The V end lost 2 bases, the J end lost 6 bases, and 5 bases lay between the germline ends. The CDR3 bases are TGTGCCAGCAGTTTACAGGGTCAGCCCCAGCATTTT. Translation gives CASSLQGQPQHF. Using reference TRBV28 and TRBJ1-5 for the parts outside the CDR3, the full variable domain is DVKVTQSSRYLVKRTGEKVFLECVQDMDHENMFWYRQDPGLGLRLIYFSYDVKMKEKGDIPEGYSVSREKKERFSLILESASTNQTSMYLCASSLQGQPQHFGDGTRLSIL.

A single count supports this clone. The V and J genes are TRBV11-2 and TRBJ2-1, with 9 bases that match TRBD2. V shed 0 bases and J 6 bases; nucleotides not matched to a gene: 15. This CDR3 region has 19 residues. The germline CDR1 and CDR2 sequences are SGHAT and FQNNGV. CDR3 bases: TGTGCCAGCAGCTTAGACCCCAGCGGGGTAGCGGGGGAACTCAATGAGCAGTTCTTC. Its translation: CASSLDPSGVAGELNEQFF.

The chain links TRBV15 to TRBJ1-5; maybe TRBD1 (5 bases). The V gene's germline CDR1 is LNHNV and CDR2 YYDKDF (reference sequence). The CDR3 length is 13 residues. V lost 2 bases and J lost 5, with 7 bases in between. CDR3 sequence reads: CATSRLGDQPQHF. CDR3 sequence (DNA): TGTGCCACCAGCAGATTGGGGGATCAGCCCCAGCATTTT. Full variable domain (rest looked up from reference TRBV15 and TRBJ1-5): DAMVIQNPRYQVTQFGKPVTLSCSQTLNHNVMYWYQQKSSQAPKLLFHYYDKDFNNEADTPDNFQSRRPNTSFCFLDIRSPGLGDTAMYLCATSRLGDQPQHFGDGTRLSIL.

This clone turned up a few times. The CDR3 reads CAISDRGQEKLFF. The CDR3, as DNA: TGTGCCATCAGTGACAGGGGACAAGAAAAACTGTTTTTT. V usage is TRBV10-3 and J usage is TRBJ1-4; tentative D call: TRBD1 (6 bases). Germline loops: CDR1 ENHRY, CDR2 SYGVKD. The V end lost 3 bases, the J end lost 8 bases, and 10 bases lay between the germline ends. The CDR3 runs 13 residues.

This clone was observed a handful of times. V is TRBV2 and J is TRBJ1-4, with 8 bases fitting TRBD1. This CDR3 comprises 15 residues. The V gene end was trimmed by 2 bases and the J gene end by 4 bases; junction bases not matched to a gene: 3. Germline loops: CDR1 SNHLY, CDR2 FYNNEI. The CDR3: CASSEQGQGNEKLFF. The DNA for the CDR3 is TGTGCCAGCAGTGAACAAGGACAGGGTAATGAAAAACTGTTTTTT.

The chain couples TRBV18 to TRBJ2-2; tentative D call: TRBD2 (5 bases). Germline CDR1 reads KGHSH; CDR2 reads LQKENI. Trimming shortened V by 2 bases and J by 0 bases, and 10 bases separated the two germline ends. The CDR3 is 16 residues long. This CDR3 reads CASSPKAGSNTGELFF. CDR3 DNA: TGTGCCAGCTCACCAAAGGCGGGCTCGAACACCGGGGAGCTGTTTTTT.

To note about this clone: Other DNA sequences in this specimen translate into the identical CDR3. The CDR3 sequence is CASSTHTGELFF. The DNA of the CDR3 is TGTGCCAGTAGTACCCATACTGGGGAGCTGTTTTTT. This chain connects TRBV19 to TRBJ2-2; D is uncertain. Germline CDR1 reads LNHDA; CDR2 reads SQIVND (reference sequence). Deletions cut 4 bases from V and 8 bases from J, with 8 bases between. CDR3 length: 12 residues. The full variable domain, completed using reference TRBV19 and TRBJ2-2, is DGGITQSPKYLFRKEGQNVTLSCEQNLNHDAMYWYRQDPGQGLRLIYYSQIVNDFQKGDIAEGYSVSREKKESFPLTVTSAQKNPTAFYLCASSTHTGELFFGEGSRLTVL.

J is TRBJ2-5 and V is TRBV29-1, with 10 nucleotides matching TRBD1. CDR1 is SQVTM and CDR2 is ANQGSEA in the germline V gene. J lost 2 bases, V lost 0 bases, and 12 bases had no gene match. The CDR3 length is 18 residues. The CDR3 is CSVEDVDRGYSQQETQYF. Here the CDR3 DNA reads TGCAGCGTTGAAGATGTGGACAGGGGGTATTCGCAACAAGAGACCCAGTACTTC.

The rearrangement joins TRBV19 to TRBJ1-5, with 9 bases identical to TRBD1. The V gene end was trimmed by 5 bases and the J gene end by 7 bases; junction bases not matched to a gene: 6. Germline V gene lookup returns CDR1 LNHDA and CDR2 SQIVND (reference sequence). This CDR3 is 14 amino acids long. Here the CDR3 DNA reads TGTGCCAGTAGTGCGGGACAGGGAGTACAGCCCCAGCATTTT. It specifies CASSAGQGVQPQHF.

CDR3 loop: CASSPPGSGELFF. The CDR3 coding sequence is TGTGCCAGCTCACCACCGGGCAGCGGGGAGCTGTTTTTT. The chain recombines TRBV18 with TRBJ2-2; D ambiguous. V dropped 0 bases and J dropped 7 bases, with 6 bases sitting between them. Germline V gene data show CDR1 as KGHSH and CDR2 as LQKENI. The CDR3 runs 13 residues.

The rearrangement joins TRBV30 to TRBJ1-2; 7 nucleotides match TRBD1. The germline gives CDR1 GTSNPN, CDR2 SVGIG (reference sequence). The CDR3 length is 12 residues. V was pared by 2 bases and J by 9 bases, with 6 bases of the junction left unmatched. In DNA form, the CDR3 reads TGTGCCTGGAGTAACGCACAGGGGAGCTACACCTTC. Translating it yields CAWSNAQGSYTF.

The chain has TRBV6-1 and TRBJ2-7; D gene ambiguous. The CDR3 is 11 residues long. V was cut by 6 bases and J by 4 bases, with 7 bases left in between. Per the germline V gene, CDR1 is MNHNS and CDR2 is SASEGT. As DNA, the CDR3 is TGTGCCAGCAGCACCGAATACGAGCAGTACTTC. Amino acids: CASSTEYEQYF.

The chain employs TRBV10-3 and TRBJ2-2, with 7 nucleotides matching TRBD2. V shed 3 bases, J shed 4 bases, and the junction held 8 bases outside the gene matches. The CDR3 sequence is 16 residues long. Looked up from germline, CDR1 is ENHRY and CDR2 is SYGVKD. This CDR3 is CAISDGPPGGTGELFF. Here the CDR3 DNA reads TGTGCCATCAGTGACGGACCCCCGGGAGGCACCGGGGAGCTGTTTTTT.

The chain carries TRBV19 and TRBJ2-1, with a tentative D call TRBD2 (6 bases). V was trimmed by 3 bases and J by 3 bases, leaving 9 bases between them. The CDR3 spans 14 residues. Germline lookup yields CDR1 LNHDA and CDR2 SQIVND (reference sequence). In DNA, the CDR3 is TGTGCCAGTAGTATGGGGCGGGACTACAATGAGCAGTTCTTC. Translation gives CASSMGRDYNEQFF.